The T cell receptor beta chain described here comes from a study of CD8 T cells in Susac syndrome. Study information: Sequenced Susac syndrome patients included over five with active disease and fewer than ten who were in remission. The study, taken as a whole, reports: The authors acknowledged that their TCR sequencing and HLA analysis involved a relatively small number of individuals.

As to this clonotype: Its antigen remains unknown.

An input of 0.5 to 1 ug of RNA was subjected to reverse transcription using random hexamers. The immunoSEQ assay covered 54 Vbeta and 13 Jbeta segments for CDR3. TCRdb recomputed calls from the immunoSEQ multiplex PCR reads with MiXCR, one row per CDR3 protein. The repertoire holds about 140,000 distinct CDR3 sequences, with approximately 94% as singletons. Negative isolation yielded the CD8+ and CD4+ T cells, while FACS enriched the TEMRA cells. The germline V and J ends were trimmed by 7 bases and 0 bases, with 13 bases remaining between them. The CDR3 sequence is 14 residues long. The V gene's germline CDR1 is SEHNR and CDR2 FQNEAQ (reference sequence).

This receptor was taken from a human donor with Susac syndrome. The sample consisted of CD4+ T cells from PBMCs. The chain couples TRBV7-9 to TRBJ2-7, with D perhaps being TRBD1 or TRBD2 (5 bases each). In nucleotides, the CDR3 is TGTGCCAGCATACCCGGGACGACCTCCTACGAGCAGTACTTC. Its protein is CASIPGTTSYEQYF.